This entry concerns a single T cell receptor beta chain. Antigen unknown. Profiling relied on immunoSEQ multiplex PCR, and the TCRdb table lists in-frame clones only, not all of them. Of 130,000 or so clones in the sample, 85% to 90% were seen once. The CDR3 is 15 amino acids. V was shortened by 8 bases and J by 2 bases, with 16 bases between the two germline ends. CDR1 is MDHEN, CDR2 SYDVKM, per germline. This entry comes from a study of cytomegalovirus exposure and HLA in healthy donors. Study-level findings and limits: Subsequent analysis of the approximately 120 validation repertoires found a tendency for first-cohort TCR clusters to co-occur.

This TCR was recovered from a man aged 25-45 years in good health and CMV-seronegative. Sequencing used PBMCs. The gene calls are TRBV28 and TRBJ1-5; maybe TRBD1 (5 bases). The CDR3 loop is CASHPLEGGNQPQHF. DNA of the CDR3: TGTGCCAGCCACCCACTCGAAGGGGGCAATCAGCCCCAGCATTTT.